Each of the 15 T cell receptor beta chains below was sequenced from the same sample in a study of graft-versus-host responses after intestinal transplantation. TCRdb's copy holds only in-frame clones and misses some; the assay was immunoSEQ multiplex PCR. The sample has about 39,000 clones; over 90% are singletons. For these TCRs, the target antigens are not known. This material consisted of unstimulated CD8+ T cells sorted from spleen or lymph node cells, taken before transplant. The receptors originated from a human donor who was the organ donor for an intestinal transplant.

The rearrangement links TRBV5-4 to TRBJ2-5; D is possibly TRBD2 (6 bases). The CDR3 is 15 amino acids. Per the germline V gene, CDR1 is SGHNT and CDR2 is YYREEE (reference sequence). V lost 1 base to trimming and J lost 2 bases, with 12 bases between them. CDR3 sequence reads: CASSLRSSAQETQYF. The CDR3 DNA sequence: TGTGCCAGCAGCTTGCGCTCTAGCGCGCAAGAGACCCAGTACTTC.

The chain employs TRBV9 and TRBJ2-1; no reliable D call. The germline V gene has CDR1 SGDLS and CDR2 YYNGEE. The CDR3 covers 13 residues. V dropped 0 bases and J dropped 1 base, with 2 bases sitting between them. CDR3 residues: CASSVESYNEQFF. DNA for the CDR3: TGTGCCAGCAGCGTAGAGTCCTACAATGAGCAGTTCTTC.

The chain joins TRBV28 to TRBJ2-1; D unclear. The CDR3 is 12 amino acids. The germline CDR1 and CDR2 sequences are MDHEN and SYDVKM. The germline V and J ends were trimmed by 5 bases and 3 bases, with 5 bases remaining between them. CDR3 DNA: TGTGCCAGCAGTCCCATCTACAATGAGCAGTTCTTC. Amino acid sequence: CASSPIYNEQFF.

J is TRBJ2-1 and V is TRBV11-2; no definite D call. The CDR3 sequence is 12 residues long. CDR1 SGHAT and CDR2 FQNNGV come from the germline V gene. V lost 3 bases to trimming and J lost 8 bases, with 8 bases between them. The CDR3 loop is CASSFMYDEQFF. CDR3 nucleotide sequence: TGTGCCAGCAGCTTTATGTATGATGAGCAGTTCTTC.

The chain's CDR3 is CASSLEWPPWRTSTDTQYF. The CDR3 region has the DNA TGCGCCAGCAGCCTCGAATGGCCCCCATGGCGAACTAGCACAGATACGCAGTATTTT. The gene calls are TRBV4-1 and TRBJ2-3; D is undetermined. Germline V CDR1 and CDR2: MGHRA, YSYEKL. CDR3 size: 19 residues. Trimming removed 4 bases at V and 0 bases at J, with 23 bases between.

The rearrangement uses TRBV5-4 and TRBJ1-2, with 7 bases lining up with TRBD1. The V and J ends lost 0 bases and 8 bases, in that order; junction bases with no gene match: 4. Germline V gene sequence: CDR1 SGHNT, CDR2 YYREEE (reference sequence). This CDR3 comprises 13 residues. CDR3 amino acids: CASSLVTGYGYTF. The CDR3 region has the DNA TGTGCCAGCAGCTTGGTGACAGGGTACGGCTACACCTTC.

This clone was counted once. The rearrangement links TRBV6-5 to TRBJ2-1, with D possibly TRBD2 on 7 matching bases. CDR1 MNHEY and CDR2 SVGAGI come from the germline V gene. The CDR3 spans 15 residues. Trimming left V 6 bases short and J 6 bases short, with 18 bases between. The CDR3 DNA is TGTGCCAGCAGCCCATCCGGGGGGCGGAGCAATGAGCAGTTCTTC. Residues: CASSPSGGRSNEQFF.

The rearrangement links TRBV27 to TRBJ2-7; weak D call: TRBD2 (5 bases). This CDR3 region has 15 residues. The germline CDR1 and CDR2 sequences are MNHEY and SMNVEV (reference sequence). Trimming pared 1 base from V and 0 bases from J, leaving 10 bases between. The CDR3 coding sequence is TGTGCCAGCAGTTTATTCAGCGGCTCCTCCTACGAGCAGTACTTC. Translated, it gives CASSLFSGSSYEQYF.

The V gene is TRBV27, the J gene TRBJ2-7, with 9 positions matching TRBD1. Germline assignment: CDR1 MNHEY and CDR2 SMNVEV (reference sequence). V lost 6 bases, J lost 2 bases, and 11 bases stayed unmatched. CDR3 length equals 16 residues. Here the CDR3 DNA reads TGTGCCAGCAGCCTCGATCCGGGACAGGGAACCTACGAGCAGTACTTC. It encodes CASSLDPGQGTYEQYF.

The chain combines TRBV27 with TRBJ2-1; D might be TRBD1 or TRBD2, each matching 5 bases. The germline V gene encodes CDR1 MNHEY and CDR2 SMNVEV (reference sequence). V was cut by 6 bases and J by 5 bases, with 11 bases left in between. The CDR3 is 13 residues long. The CDR3 sequence is CASRGTGNNEQFF. The DNA of the CDR3 is TGTGCCAGCAGGGGGACGGGAAACAATGAGCAGTTCTTC.

This clone was counted only a few times. V usage is TRBV9 and J usage is TRBJ2-3; D unresolved. V dropped 0 bases and J dropped 3 bases, with 8 bases sitting between them. The V gene's germline CDR1 is SGDLS and CDR2 YYNGEE. CDR3 length: 14 amino acids. The CDR3 region has the DNA TGTGCCAGCAGCGTAGTGGCAGGAACAGATACGCAGTATTTT. This sequence encodes CASSVVAGTDTQYF.

The chain is built from TRBV5-1 and TRBJ1-3; weak D call: TRBD1 (6 bases). Looked up from germline, CDR1 is SGHRS and CDR2 is YFSETQ. The V end lost 0 bases, the J end lost 3 bases, and 7 bases lay between the germline ends. This CDR3 is built from 14 residues. For the CDR3, the DNA is TGCGCCAGCAGCTTGGGACAGGTTGGAAACACCATATATTTT. Translated, it gives CASSLGQVGNTIYF.

The chain couples TRBV28 to TRBJ1-1; D is possibly TRBD1 (6 bases). Germline CDR1 is MDHEN and CDR2 is SYDVKM. The CDR3 spans 14 residues. V was trimmed by 8 bases and J by 4 bases, leaving 17 bases between them. The CDR3 nucleotides are TGTGCCAGCCGCCTTAGGGAGGGGGTCACTGAAGCTTTCTTT. It translates to CASRLREGVTEAFF.

The chain employs TRBV5-1 and TRBJ2-1; possibly TRBD2 for D (6 bases). Germline V gene sequence: CDR1 SGHRS, CDR2 YFSETQ. The CDR3 covers 13 residues. V dropped 0 bases and J dropped 8 bases, with 9 bases sitting between them. The CDR3 bases are TGCGCCAGCAGCTTGGCGGGGGTCGATGAGCAGTTCTTC. It yields the protein CASSLAGVDEQFF.

The genes are TRBV7-8 and TRBJ2-1; 11 bases map to TRBD2. After removal of 4 bases from V and 10 bases from J, the junction contained 18 bases not matched to a gene. Germline V gene sequence: CDR1 SGHVS, CDR2 FQNEAQ. The CDR3 covers 18 residues. CDR3 residues: CASSSSSRLAGSRLEQFF. CDR3 DNA sequence: TGTGCCAGCAGCTCATCTTCCAGACTAGCGGGAAGCCGCTTAGAGCAGTTCTTC.